The 27 T cell receptor beta chains given below trace back to one sample, sequenced in a study of T cells after yellow fever vaccination. Each CDR3 protein is one row after TCRdb ran MiXCR on the 5' RACE reads. This table holds fewer than 650,000 distinct CDR3 sequences, 21% found once. The sequences come from PBMCs, collected around 3 weeks after the first yellow fever vaccination. The origin of the receptors is a man aged 18 to 30 who received the YFV17D yellow fever vaccine.

This clonotype showed up just a few times. The genes are TRBV7-9 and TRBJ2-1, with D tentatively TRBD2 (7 bases). Trimming pared 6 bases from V and 0 bases from J, leaving 18 bases between. CDR1 is SEHNR, CDR2 FQNEAQ, per germline (reference sequence). The CDR3 spans 17 residues. CDR3 protein: CASRGGPLRSSYNEQFF. In DNA form, the CDR3 reads TGTGCCAGCAGGGGGGGGCCACTTAGGAGCTCCTACAATGAGCAGTTCTTC.

This clonotype has just a few counts. The V and J genes are TRBV10-1 and TRBJ2-3; D uncertain. The CDR3 is 13 residues long. Trimming cost V 4 bases and J 6 bases, with 11 bases left between them. CDR1 is WNHNN, CDR2 SYGVQD, per germline (reference sequence). CDR3 bases: TGCGCCAGCAGTGGTACCAATAGGGATACGCAGTATTTT. As protein: CASSGTNRDTQYF.

The chain is built from TRBV4-2 and TRBJ1-2, with 7 positions matching TRBD1. CDR1 and CDR2 (germline): LGHNA, YNFKEQ. J gave up 2 bases and V 0 bases, and 3 bases lay outside the gene matches. The CDR3 has 15 residues. CDR3: CASSQETGRNYGYTF. The CDR3 DNA reads TGTGCCAGCAGCCAAGAGACAGGGCGAAACTATGGCTACACCTTC.

The table lists this clonotype with a few counts. A much larger clone lies one base from this, so it may be a read error. The rearrangement uses TRBV7-9 and TRBJ2-1; TRBD1 matches 9 bases. Germline V lookup: CDR1 SEHNR, CDR2 FQNEAQ (reference sequence). The CDR3 consists of 14 residues. Losses at the gene ends were 5 bases for V and 5 bases for J; bases not matched to a gene: 4. In nucleotides, the CDR3 is TGTGCCAGCAGCCCCGGGACAGGGAACAATGAGCAGTTCTTC. Amino acids: CASSPGTGNNEQFF.

This clonotype was detected a few times. The V call is TRBV7-9, the J call TRBJ2-5; 9 bases align to TRBD1. The CDR3 spans 15 residues. V lost 8 bases and J lost 9; bases outside the gene matches: 16. The germline V gene has CDR1 SEHNR and CDR2 FQNEAQ (reference sequence). The CDR3 DNA is TGTGCCAGCGGCCCACCGCGGTTGGGACAGGGTGCCCAGTACTTC. Translated: CASGPPRLGQGAQYF.

As for this clonotype: A read error is possible here, since a much larger clone lies one base away. The rearrangement uses TRBV12-3 or TRBV12-4 and TRBJ2-1; the match to TRBD2 covers 13 bases. The CDR3 is 15 residues long. CDR3 region: CASGTSGGAYNEQFF. Here the CDR3 DNA reads TGTGCCAGCGGCACTAGCGGGGGGGCCTATAATGAGCAGTTCTTC.

This clonotype appeared once. The CDR3 nucleotides read TGTGCCAGCTCTTCGGGGCAGGGGGGTTACGAAAAACTGTTTTTT. Translating it yields CASSSGQGGYEKLFF. This chain links TRBV7-2 with TRBJ1-4, with 7 nucleotides matching TRBD1. The CDR3 is 15 amino acids. V lost 8 bases, J lost 8 bases, and 14 bases stayed unmatched. Germline V gene sequence: CDR1 SGHTA, CDR2 FQGNSA.

The gene calls are TRBV7-9 and TRBJ1-2; TRBD1 aligns across 9 bases. V lost 5 bases and J lost 4; bases outside the gene matches: 5. Germline CDR1 reads SEHNR; CDR2 reads FQNEAQ (reference sequence). CDR3 size: 14 residues. The CDR3 here is CASSPTGGGYGYTF. The CDR3 nucleotides are TGTGCCAGCAGCCCGACAGGGGGAGGCTATGGCTACACCTTC.

This clonotype was observed a few times. This sequence joins TRBV6-5 and TRBJ2-1; TRBD1 agrees at 9 bases. Germline V CDR1 and CDR2: MNHEY, SVGAGI. Unmatched junction bases numbered 10, after V lost 2 bases and J lost 8 bases. The CDR3 is 16 residues long. The CDR3 DNA is TGTGCCAGCAGTTACCTAGTCGGGACAGGGCTAGATGAGCAGTTCTTC. Translated: CASSYLVGTGLDEQFF.

This clonotype was seen a handful of times. The chain has TRBV7-2 and TRBJ2-1; 7 nucleotides match TRBD2. The trim removed 3 bases at V and 9 bases at J, leaving 5 bases unmatched. Germline V gene data show CDR1 as SGHTA and CDR2 as FQGNSA. This CDR3 has 13 amino acids. In nucleotides, the CDR3 is TGTGCCAGCAGCTTCGCACCGGGGGGTGAGCAGTTCTTC. It encodes CASSFAPGGEQFF.

A few counts support this clonotype. The chain couples TRBV11-2 to TRBJ2-4; tentative D call: TRBD2 (6 bases). Germline lookup yields CDR1 SGHAT and CDR2 FQNNGV. The CDR3 length is 14 residues. Trimming took off 1 base at V and 7 bases at J, with 11 bases between the two ends. As DNA, the CDR3 is TGTGCCAGCAGCTTAGTGGAGGGGAGGAACATTCAGTACTTC. Translated, it gives CASSLVEGRNIQYF.

This clonotype was detected a few times. The chain employs TRBV4-1 and TRBJ2-3, with D tentatively TRBD1 or TRBD2 (5 bases each). Germline V gene sequence: CDR1 MGHRA, CDR2 YSYEKL. V was pared by 4 bases and J by 5 bases, with 16 bases between. This CDR3 contains 15 residues. CDR3 coding DNA: TGCGCCAGCAGCCGTGGCAGGGAGTGGGGAGATACGCAGTATTTT. This gives the protein CASSRGREWGDTQYF.

This chain uses TRBV6-5 with TRBJ1-1; no reliable D call. The CDR3 spans 16 residues. V was cut by 3 bases and J by 1 base, with 15 bases left in between. Germline V gene lookup returns CDR1 MNHEY and CDR2 SVGAGI. CDR3 region: CASSYNPSYPNTEAFF. CDR3 nucleotides: TGTGCCAGCAGTTATAACCCCTCCTACCCGAACACTGAAGCTTTCTTT.

The sample holds a few counts of this clonotype. This sequence joins TRBV19 and TRBJ1-5; the D is unclear. The V gene's germline CDR1 is LNHDA and CDR2 SQIVND (reference sequence). This CDR3 is built from 13 residues. V lost 0 bases to trimming and J lost 7 bases, with 7 bases between them. In nucleotides, the CDR3 is TGTGCCAGTAGTATAGAGGGCAGACAGCCCCAGCATTTT. Translating gives CASSIEGRQPQHF.

The chain is built from TRBV5-1 and TRBJ2-3; 10 nucleotides match TRBD2. Trimming removed 4 bases from V and 6 bases from J; junction bases left unmatched: 14. This CDR3 contains 17 residues. Per germline, CDR1 SGHRS and CDR2 YFSETQ. CDR3 residues: CASSPSLSGGPGDTQYF. The DNA of the CDR3 is TGCGCCAGCAGCCCGAGTCTTAGCGGGGGGCCAGGGGATACGCAGTATTTT.

The chain joins TRBV3-1 to TRBJ2-5, with TRBD1 matching over 7 bases. J lost 2 bases, V lost 2 bases, and 8 bases had no gene match. Germline V CDR1 and CDR2: LGHDT, YNNKEL (reference sequence). The length of the CDR3 is 16 residues. The CDR3 reads CASSQPSTGWQETQYF. The CDR3 DNA is TGTGCCAGCAGCCAACCGTCGACAGGGTGGCAAGAGACCCAGTACTTC.

As DNA, the CDR3 is TGTGCCAGCAGCCCCGGAGGTACTTTCTATGGCTACACCTTC. Translated: CASSPGGTFYGYTF. This sequence joins TRBV5-5 and TRBJ1-2, with no clear D. V dropped 4 bases and J dropped 4 bases, with 14 bases sitting between them. CDR1 is SGHKS, CDR2 YYEKEE, per germline (reference sequence). The CDR3 consists of 14 residues.

This clonotype was counted at least ten times. The chain is built from TRBV7-2 and TRBJ2-7; 11 nucleotides agree with TRBD2. The CDR3 is 15 amino acids. Germline V gives CDR1 SGHTA, CDR2 FQGNSA. V lost 6 bases to trimming and J lost 2 bases; unmatched junction nucleotides: 6. The CDR3 DNA reads TGTGCCAGCAGTATTCTAGCGGGGGGAACCTACGAGCAGTACGTC. The encoded protein is CASSILAGGTYEQYV.

The V and J genes are TRBV4-1 and TRBJ2-7; tentatively, D is TRBD2 (5 bases). CDR3 length: 13 residues. The ends were cut back, 5 bases at V and 0 bases at J, with 8 bases in the middle. Germline CDR1 reads MGHRA; CDR2 reads YSYEKL. The CDR3 protein is CASSSGISYEQYF. The CDR3 coding sequence is TGCGCCAGCAGCTCGGGGATCTCCTACGAGCAGTACTTC.

This clonotype appeared a few times. This chain connects TRBV4-3 to TRBJ1-3; no definite D call. Germline loops: CDR1 LGHNA, CDR2 YSLEER. The CDR3 runs to 14 residues. V shed 0 bases and J shed 4 bases, with 7 bases lying between them. CDR3 DNA sequence: TGCGCCAGCAGCCAAGAATCCCTCGGAAACACCATATATTTT. This gives the protein CASSQESLGNTIYF.

The chain combines TRBV7-9 with TRBJ2-3; 11 bases line up with TRBD1. The germline gives CDR1 SEHNR, CDR2 FQNEAQ (reference sequence). The CDR3 contains 15 residues. V shed 5 bases, J shed 1 base, and the junction held 2 bases outside the gene matches. The CDR3 nucleotides are TGTGCCAGCAGCAAGGACAGGGGGCGCACAGATACGCAGTATTTT. Translation: CASSKDRGRTDTQYF.

The rearrangement joins TRBV4-1 to TRBJ1-2, with TRBD1 matching over 10 bases. The germline V gene encodes CDR1 MGHRA and CDR2 YSYEKL. The length of the CDR3 is 17 residues. Trimming cost V 0 bases and J 4 bases; bases outside gene matches: 8. This CDR3 reads CASSQERTGGRGYGYTF. The CDR3 nucleotides are TGCGCCAGCAGCCAAGAGAGGACAGGGGGTCGAGGCTATGGCTACACCTTC.

The chain is built from TRBV10-3 and TRBJ2-1, with 14 bases aligning to TRBD2. Germline V gene data show CDR1 as ENHRY and CDR2 as SYGVKD. Trimming at V came to 6 bases and at J to 9 bases, leaving 4 bases not matched to a gene. The CDR3 contains 14 residues. CDR3 protein: CAIRQTSGGGEQFF. CDR3 bases: TGTGCCATCAGGCAGACTAGCGGGGGGGGTGAGCAGTTCTTC.

The sample holds many counts of this clonotype. The gene calls are TRBV3-1 and TRBJ2-3, with a possible D match to TRBD2 (6 bases). Germline loops: CDR1 LGHDT, CDR2 YNNKEL (reference sequence). CDR3 size: 15 residues. The ends were cut back, 4 bases at V and 2 bases at J, with 13 bases in the middle. The CDR3 DNA is TGTGCCAGCAGCCCACCCGGGGGATCCACAGATACGCAGTATTTT. This gives the protein CASSPPGGSTDTQYF.

This clonotype has a handful of counts. This rearrangement joins TRBV13 to TRBJ2-3, with 11 bases matching TRBD2. V lost 5 bases and J lost 5; bases outside the gene matches: 12. Germline CDR1 is PRHDT and CDR2 is FYEKMQ (reference sequence). The CDR3 runs 17 residues. The CDR3 region has the DNA TGTGCCAGCAGCCCCCGAGCTAGCGGGGGGAGACGAGATACGCAGTATTTT. This sequence encodes CASSPRASGGRRDTQYF.

This clonotype has at least ten counts. The genes are TRBV7-9 and TRBJ1-1, with TRBD1 matching 9 bases. CDR3 length equals 14 residues. In germline, CDR1 is SEHNR, CDR2 FQNEAQ (reference sequence). Losses at the gene ends were 5 bases for V and 3 bases for J; bases not matched to a gene: 4. This CDR3 reads CASSLRQGDTEAFF. Here the CDR3 DNA reads TGTGCCAGCAGCCTAAGACAGGGGGACACTGAAGCTTTCTTT.

J is TRBJ1-2 and V is TRBV5-6; D unresolved. The CDR3 runs 14 residues. The V end lost 2 bases, the J end lost 2 bases, and 10 bases lay between the germline ends. CDR1 is SGHDT and CDR2 is YYEEEE in the germline V gene. CDR3 DNA sequence: TGTGCCAGCAGCTTTATTGGCTTCAACTATGGCTACACCTTC. Translating gives CASSFIGFNYGYTF.